This T cell receptor (beta chain) was found in a study of radiotherapy plus CTLA-4 blockade in lung cancer. This clone was observed a handful of times. Its antigen is still unknown. The assay was immunoSEQ multiplex PCR, and TCRdb's table has in-frame clones only and misses some. The data hold tens of thousands of clones, with approximately 75% observed a single time. Study-wide findings and caveats: Reportedly, early blood T cell clone dynamics best predicted response, with interferon-beta.

Source: peripheral blood, taken from a patient treated with radiotherapy plus ipilimumab. The source of this sequence is a human donor with non-small cell lung cancer that progressed on radiotherapy plus ipilimumab.

The CDR3 spells CASKSWGGRRETQYF. CDR3 DNA: TGTGCCAGCAAAAGCTGGGGGGGGCGCAGGGAGACCCAGTACTTC. The J gene is TRBJ2-5, the V gene TRBV14, with D possibly TRBD2 on 7 matching bases. V was cut by 7 bases and J by 5 bases, with 20 bases left in between. Germline-derived CDR1 and CDR2 are SGHDN and FVKESK. The CDR3 sequence is 15 residues long.